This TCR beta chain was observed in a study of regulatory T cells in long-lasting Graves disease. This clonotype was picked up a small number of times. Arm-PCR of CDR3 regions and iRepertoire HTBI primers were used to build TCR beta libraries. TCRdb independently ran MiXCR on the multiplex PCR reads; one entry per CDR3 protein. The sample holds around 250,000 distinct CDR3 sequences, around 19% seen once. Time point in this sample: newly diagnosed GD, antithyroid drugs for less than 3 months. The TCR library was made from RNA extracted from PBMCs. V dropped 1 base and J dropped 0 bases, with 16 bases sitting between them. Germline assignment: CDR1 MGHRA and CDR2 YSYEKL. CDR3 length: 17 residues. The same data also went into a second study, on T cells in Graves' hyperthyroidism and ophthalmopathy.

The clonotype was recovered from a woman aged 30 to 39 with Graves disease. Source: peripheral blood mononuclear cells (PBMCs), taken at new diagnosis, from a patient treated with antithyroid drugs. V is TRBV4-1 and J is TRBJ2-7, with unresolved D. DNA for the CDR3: TGCGCCAGCAGCCAAGTGCCCCAGGTAATGGCCTCCTACGAGCAGTACTTC. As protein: CASSQVPQVMASYEQYF.